The clone carrying this T cell receptor (beta chain) was observed many times. The CDR3 runs to 19 residues. With V trimmed by 4 bases and J by 2 bases, 14 bases remained unmatched. Per the germline V gene, CDR1 is SGHTA and CDR2 is FQGNSA. TCRdb analysed the 5' RACE reads with MiXCR anew, one entry per CDR3 protein. The table lists 18,000 or so distinct CDR3 sequences, about a sixth of them singletons. The data stem from a study of HIV-infected patients and healthy controls. Sample: CD8+ T cells from blood. The rearrangement uses TRBV7-2 and TRBJ2-3; 11 bases line up with TRBD2. The receptor was isolated from a human donor in good health. The DNA for the CDR3 is TGTGCCAGCAGCTCATTGGGGAAAACTAGCGGGGGCCCCACAGATACGCAGTATTTT. It codes for CASSSLGKTSGGPTDTQYF.